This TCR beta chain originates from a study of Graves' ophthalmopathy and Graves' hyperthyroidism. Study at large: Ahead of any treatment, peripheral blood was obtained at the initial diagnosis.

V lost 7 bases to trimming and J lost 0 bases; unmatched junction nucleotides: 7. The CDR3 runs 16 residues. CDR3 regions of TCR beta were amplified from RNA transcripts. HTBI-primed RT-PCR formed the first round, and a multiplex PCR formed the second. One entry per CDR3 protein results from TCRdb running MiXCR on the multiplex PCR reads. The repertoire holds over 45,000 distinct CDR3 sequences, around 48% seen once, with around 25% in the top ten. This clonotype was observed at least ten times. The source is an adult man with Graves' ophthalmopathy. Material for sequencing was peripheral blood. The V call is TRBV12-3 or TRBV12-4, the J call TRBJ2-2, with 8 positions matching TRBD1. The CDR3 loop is CASTPTGAPNTGELFF. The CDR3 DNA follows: TGTGCCAGCACCCCGACAGGGGCCCCGAACACCGGGGAGCTGTTTTTT.